This paragraph reports one T cell receptor (beta chain). The data are from a study of T cell changes during pregnancy in multiple sclerosis. Generated by immunoSEQ multiplex PCR, the TCRdb table keeps only in-frame clones and is missing some. Seen here are tens of thousands of clones, 90% to 95% observed once, and the top ten hold approximately 0.43%. Per the germline V gene, CDR1 is LNHDA and CDR2 is SQIVND (reference sequence). V lost 11 bases and J lost 1, with 17 bases in between. This CDR3 region has 14 residues. This specimen was CD4+ T cells from peripheral blood mononuclear cells, taken in the second trimester of pregnancy. The receptor comes from a female donor with multiple sclerosis, enrolled in a pregnancy study. The rearrangement joins TRBV19 to TRBJ1-2, with D perhaps matching TRBD1 (5 bases). The CDR3 DNA follows: TGTGCCTCCAAGGCAGGGCCCTATAACTATGGCTACACCTTC. It yields the protein CASKAGPYNYGYTF.